The next 26 T cell receptor beta chains were all read from a single sample in a study of control samples from healthy donors and cancer patients. The assay was immunoSEQ multiplex PCR, and TCRdb's table has in-frame clones only and misses some. The sample has 60,000 to 75,000 clones; approximately 87% are singletons. Sequenced: blood. These receptors all come from a man aged 45-65 years in good health.

The chain links TRBV6-6 to TRBJ1-1; D call uncertain. The V gene's germline CDR1 is MNHNY and CDR2 SVGAGI (reference sequence). The ends were cut back, 2 bases at V and 7 bases at J, with 8 bases in the middle. This CDR3 spans 12 amino acids. CDR3 in amino acids: CASSYGGNEAFF. The CDR3 DNA reads TGTGCCAGCAGTTACGGCGGGAATGAAGCTTTCTTT.

The chain carries TRBV19 and TRBJ1-5; no clear D gene. The CDR3 covers 17 residues. Germline V lookup: CDR1 LNHDA, CDR2 SQIVND (reference sequence). V lost 6 bases to trimming and J lost 0 bases, with 18 bases between them. The DNA of the CDR3 is TGTGCCAGTAGAGAGACTGACACGGGGTATAGCAATCAGCCCCAGCATTTT. Its protein product is CASRETDTGYSNQPQHF.

The chain couples TRBV6-2 or TRBV6-3 to TRBJ1-1, with D unresolved. This CDR3 has 14 amino acids. CDR1 and CDR2 (germline): MNHEY, SVGEGT. Trimming took 0 bases from V and 1 from J, leaving 6 bases between them. The CDR3 sequence is CASSYSAENTEAFF. As DNA, the CDR3 is TGTGCCAGCAGTTACTCGGCAGAGAACACTGAAGCTTTCTTT.

CDR3 loop: CASSIGPNEQYF. CDR3 nucleotides: TGTGCCAGTAGTATAGGTCCGAACGAGCAGTACTTC. V is TRBV19 and J is TRBJ2-7; D uncertain. Germline assignment: CDR1 LNHDA and CDR2 SQIVND (reference sequence). This CDR3 comprises 12 residues. Trimming took 1 base from V and 5 from J, leaving 6 bases between them.

CDR3 DNA sequence: TGTGCCAGCAGCCAAGAGGGGGTAGGGGATCAGCCCCAGCATTTT. Protein sequence: CASSQEGVGDQPQHF. The V and J genes are TRBV4-2 and TRBJ1-5, with D possibly TRBD1 on 5 matching bases. Trimming took off 0 bases at V and 5 bases at J, with 11 bases between the two ends. The CDR3 covers 15 residues. Germline CDR1 reads LGHNA; CDR2 reads YNFKEQ.

The chain employs TRBV6-5 and TRBJ2-1; 7 bases are shared with TRBD2. Trimming removed 4 bases from V and 3 bases from J; junction bases left unmatched: 6. Germline V gene sequence: CDR1 MNHEY, CDR2 SVGAGI. The CDR3 length is 15 residues. In DNA form, the CDR3 reads TGTGCCAGCAGTTCCTCTAGCGGATACTACAATGAGCAGTTCTTC. Translating it yields CASSSSSGYYNEQFF.

The chain recombines TRBV5-4 with TRBJ2-2; D is unclear. This CDR3 is 15 amino acids long. V shed 4 bases and J shed 3 bases, with 13 bases lying between them. Per the germline V gene, CDR1 is SGHNT and CDR2 is YYREEE (reference sequence). CDR3 amino acids: CASSSPDRDTGELFF. DNA for the CDR3: TGTGCCAGCAGCAGCCCTGACCGGGACACCGGGGAGCTGTTTTTT.

V usage is TRBV9 and J usage is TRBJ2-2; D tentatively fits TRBD1 or TRBD2 (6 bases each). CDR1 is SGDLS, CDR2 YYNGEE, per germline. The CDR3 totals 18 residues. V gave up 4 bases and J gave up 5 bases, with 24 bases separating them. In DNA, the CDR3 is TGTGCCAGCAGCCCCCAGTCGGTAGGGGGGCGCGGAACCGGGGAGCTGTTTTTT. It specifies CASSPQSVGGRGTGELFF.

CDR3 amino acids: CAISETRGINQPQHF. CDR3 nucleotides: TGTGCCATCAGTGAGACCAGGGGGATCAATCAGCCCCAGCATTTT. The genes are TRBV10-3 and TRBJ1-5; 7 bases agree with TRBD1. The J segment lost 3 bases and the V segment lost 2 bases, leaving 4 bases of the junction unmatched. The CDR3 runs to 15 residues. Per the germline V gene, CDR1 is ENHRY and CDR2 is SYGVKD.

The chain uses TRBV9 and TRBJ1-1; D remains unclear. The CDR3 has 14 amino acids. Between the trimmed V and J ends, which lost 0 bases and 1 base, there was a span of 7 bases. CDR1 is SGDLS and CDR2 is YYNGEE in the germline V gene. Written as DNA, the CDR3 is TGTGCCAGCAGCGTAGTATACGGGAACACTGAAGCTTTCTTT. Residues: CASSVVYGNTEAFF.

The rearrangement joins TRBV12-3 or TRBV12-4 to TRBJ2-1; no firm D call. Trimming removed 2 bases at V and 10 bases at J, with 6 bases between. The CDR3 length is 11 residues. CDR3 amino acids: CASSLQLEQFF. The CDR3 DNA sequence: TGTGCCAGCAGTTTACAACTCGAGCAGTTCTTC.

By share of the sample, this clone is medium-sized. The rearrangement links TRBV7-2 to TRBJ2-7; 9 bases are a match to TRBD2. The junction had 9 bases not matched to a gene; V was cut back by 3 bases and J by 6 bases. The CDR3 spans 15 residues. Germline V CDR1 and CDR2: SGHTA, FQGNSA. The CDR3 DNA follows: TGTGCCAGCAGCTTTGCCGGGACTAGCACTACCGAGCAGTACTTC. Protein: CASSFAGTSTTEQYF.

The genes are TRBV19 and TRBJ2-2, with D perhaps matching TRBD1 (6 bases). This CDR3 contains 14 residues. CDR1 and CDR2 (germline): LNHDA, SQIVND (reference sequence). Trimming shortened V by 7 bases and J by 6 bases, and 15 bases separated the two germline ends. This chain's CDR3 is CASKGEARAGELFF. CDR3 DNA: TGTGCCAGTAAGGGGGAAGCGCGGGCCGGGGAGCTGTTTTTT.

V usage is TRBV14 and J usage is TRBJ1-2; tentatively, D is TRBD1 (5 bases). The V end was cut by 0 bases, the J end by 8 bases, with 28 bases between. Germline CDR1 reads SGHDN; CDR2 reads FVKESK. This CDR3 has 19 residues. The CDR3 sequence is CASSQDLSVWIGAGNGYTF. CDR3 nucleotide sequence: TGTGCCAGCAGCCAAGATCTGAGCGTTTGGATCGGGGCAGGGAACGGCTACACCTTC.

This rearrangement joins TRBV19 to TRBJ1-2; the D gene is possibly TRBD1 (5 bases). Trimming left V 2 bases short and J 8 bases short, with 12 bases between. This CDR3 contains 13 residues. Germline V CDR1 and CDR2: LNHDA, SQIVND (reference sequence). In DNA, the CDR3 is TGTGCCAGTAGTATATTCAGGGAATACGGCTACACCTTC. It yields the protein CASSIFREYGYTF.

The chain carries TRBV7-2 and TRBJ2-3, with 14 bases matching TRBD2. With V trimmed by 4 bases and J by 8 bases, 8 bases remained unmatched. The CDR3 loop spans 16 amino acids. Germline assignment: CDR1 SGHTA and CDR2 FQGNSA. This chain's CDR3 is CASSYRLAGGLGTQYF. The DNA of the CDR3 is TGTGCCAGCAGCTACCGACTAGCGGGAGGGCTTGGTACGCAGTATTTT.

This clone appeared a few times. This chain connects TRBV5-6 to TRBJ2-5; 9 nucleotides line up with TRBD2. This CDR3 is built from 15 residues. Germline-derived CDR1 and CDR2 are SGHDT and YYEEEE. V shed 0 bases and J 4 bases; nucleotides not matched to a gene: 4. Here the CDR3 reads CASSLEAGGGETQYF. The CDR3 nucleotides read TGTGCCAGCAGCTTGGAAGCGGGAGGAGGAGAGACCCAGTACTTC. Variable domain in full (rest from reference TRBV5-6 and TRBJ2-5): DAGVTQSPTHLIKTRGQQVTLRCSPKSGHDTVSWYQQALGQGPQFIFQYYEEEERQRGNFPDRFSGHQFPNYSSELNVNALLLGDSALYLCASSLEAGGGETQYFGPGTRLLVL.

The chain is built from TRBV9 and TRBJ2-5; a weak D match, TRBD1 (6 bases). Germline CDR1 reads SGDLS; CDR2 reads YYNGEE. V was cut by 3 bases and J by 4 bases, with 13 bases left in between. The length of the CDR3 is 14 residues. The CDR3 nucleotides read TGTGCCAGCAGCGCTCCGGGACACTCAGAGACCCAGTACTTC. This gives the protein CASSAPGHSETQYF.

The chain uses TRBV6-5 and TRBJ2-3; 9 nucleotides match TRBD2. In germline, CDR1 is MNHEY, CDR2 SVGAGI. With 2 bases clipped from V and 5 bases from J, the junction kept 8 bases outside the gene matches. The CDR3 totals 16 residues. The CDR3 coding sequence is TGTGCCAGCAGTTACCGCGGCGGGGGGGGAGGAGATACGCAGTATTTT. Its translation is CASSYRGGGGGDTQYF.

The rearrangement uses TRBV5-4 and TRBJ1-4, with a possible D match to TRBD1 (5 bases). V dropped 3 bases and J dropped 5 bases, with 8 bases sitting between them. Germline V gene sequence: CDR1 SGHNT, CDR2 YYREEE (reference sequence). This CDR3 contains 13 residues. The CDR3 DNA follows: TGTGCCAGCAGCTCGACAGAGAATGAAAAACTGTTTTTT. Its translation is CASSSTENEKLFF.

The chain recombines TRBV27 with TRBJ2-3; D is tentatively TRBD1 or TRBD2 (6 bases each). The CDR3 extends over 15 amino acids. V gave up 0 bases and J gave up 6 bases, with 13 bases separating them. Germline CDR1 MNHEY, CDR2 SMNVEV (reference sequence). The CDR3 DNA follows: TGTGCCAGCAGTTTATCGGGACTTGGACAGGATACGCAGTATTTT. Translating gives CASSLSGLGQDTQYF.

This sequence joins TRBV27 and TRBJ1-2, with 7 bases matching TRBD1. This CDR3 is built from 15 residues. V shed 5 bases, J shed 4 bases, and the junction held 10 bases outside the gene matches. The V gene's germline CDR1 is MNHEY and CDR2 SMNVEV (reference sequence). DNA of the CDR3: TGTGCCAGCAGTCTACGGATCGGGACAGCCTATGGCTACACCTTC. Protein product: CASSLRIGTAYGYTF.

This clone was detected only once. This chain connects TRBV7-9 to TRBJ2-1; 11 bases are shared with TRBD2. Germline V gene sequence: CDR1 SEHNR, CDR2 FQNEAQ (reference sequence). This CDR3 has 18 residues. V was clipped by 5 bases and J by 0 bases; unmatched bases: 9. CDR3 sequence reads: CASSPVAGGYSSYNEQFF. The CDR3 bases are TGTGCCAGCAGCCCGGTAGCGGGAGGGTATAGCTCCTACAATGAGCAGTTCTTC.

V is TRBV24-1 and J is TRBJ2-2; D gene unclear. The CDR3 contains 12 residues. Germline CDR1 and CDR2: KGHDR and SFDVKD. V lost 5 bases to trimming and J lost 8 bases, with 8 bases between them. The CDR3 DNA reads TGTGCCACCAGTGGTCGGTGGGGGGAGCTGTTTTTT. Its protein is CATSGRWGELFF.

This clone was counted once. This chain joins TRBV10-3 and TRBJ1-2; possibly TRBD1 for D (6 bases). V was clipped by 6 bases and J by 1 base, with 9 bases between them. The CDR3 loop spans 13 amino acids. Germline V gives CDR1 ENHRY, CDR2 SYGVKD. The CDR3 DNA sequence: TGTGCCATCAGACTGGACAGTAACTATGGCTACACCTTC. Encoded protein: CAIRLDSNYGYTF.

The chain employs TRBV5-4 and TRBJ1-1; D call uncertain. CDR1 and CDR2 from the germline V gene are SGHNT and YYREEE (reference sequence). CDR3 length: 13 amino acids. The V and J ends lost 0 bases and 11 bases respectively, with 14 bases between them. The CDR3 bases are TGTGCCAGCAGCTTGGAGACCCACTCGGGGGCTTTCTTT. Protein: CASSLETHSGAFF.